The rows below give T cell receptor beta chains drawn from one sample of a study of blood T cell repertoires in COVID-19. TCRdb's table, derived via immunoSEQ multiplex PCR, lists solely in-frame clones and lacks some. There are 200,000 to 250,000 clones in the sample; 88% occur only once, and approximately 3.5% lies in the top ten. Sequenced: PBMCs or T cells enriched from blood (not recorded which). Receptor source: a woman between 25 and 40 years old who had been exposed to COVID-19. Each CDR3 is given with its conserved first and last residue. A D gene is named only where the DNA matches it firmly. Clone size is shown for a subset of rows, as once, few, many or a class of expanded clone.

>TRBJ1-2|NA|TRBV5-6|once|14
CASSWGHRERGYTF
TGTGCCAGCAGTTGGGGGCACAGGGAGCGTGGCTACACCTTC
>TRBJ2-1|NA|TRBV2|many|13
CASSDSFLVEQFF
TGTGCCAGCAGTGATAGTTTTTTAGTGGAGCAGTTCTTC
>TRBJ1-4|NA|TRBV25-1|NA|16
CASSDGETGGMRKLFF
TGTGCCAGCAGTGACGGGGAGACAGGTGGGATGAGGAAACTGTTTTTT
>TRBJ2-2|NA|TRBV19|NA|15
CASSIQGLDTGELFF
TGTGCCAGTAGTATCCAGGGCCTGGACACCGGGGAGCTGTTTTTT
>TRBJ2-4|NA|TRBV13|NA|15
CASVTSRMGLCIQYF
TGTGCGTCCGTGACTAGTCGGATGGGATTATGCATTCAGTACTTC
>TRBJ1-5|TRBD1|TRBV19|NA|15
CASSLRTGGGQPQHF
TGTGCCAGTAGTCTACGGACAGGGGGAGGGCAGCCCCAGCATTTT
>TRBJ2-5|TRBD2|TRBV9|NA|17
CASSVGSGLGPQETQYF
TGTGCCAGCAGCGTAGGATCGGGACTAGGTCCCCAAGAGACCCAGTACTTC
>TRBJ2-7|NA|TRBV10-2|NA|14
CASSVGRVRYEQYF
TGCGCCAGCAGTGTGGGCAGGGTGAGGTACGAGCAGTACTTC
>TRBJ1-4|NA|TRBV6-6|NA|17
CASSPLSGGGINEKLFF
TGTGCCAGCAGTCCCCTGAGCGGTGGGGGGATAAATGAAAAACTGTTTTTT
>TRBJ2-1|NA|TRBV10-3|NA|14
CATQDYDPYNEQFF
TGTGCCACCCAGGACTACGACCCCTACAATGAGCAGTTCTTC
>TRBJ2-7|NA|TRBV5-1|NA|13
CASSFGSSYEQYF
TGCGCCAGCAGCTTTGGCAGCTCCTACGAGCAGTACTTC
>TRBJ2-3|TRBD2|TRBV19|NA|18
CASSIYRDGGRARDTQYF
TGTGCCAGTAGTATTTATCGGGATGGCGGGAGGGCGCGAGATACGCAGTATTTT
>TRBJ1-2|TRBD1|TRBV5-1|NA|13
CASSLRDRDGYTF
TGCGCCAGCAGCCTAAGGGACAGGGATGGCTACACCTTC
>TRBJ2-1|NA|TRBV7-9|NA|14
CASSLGGGNGEQFF
TGTGCCAGCAGCTTAGGCGGCGGGAATGGTGAGCAGTTCTTC
>TRBJ2-4|TRBD2|TRBV7-3|NA|18
CASSLSGRWGSNKNIQYF
TGTGCCAGCAGCTTGAGCGGGAGGTGGGGTTCTAACAAAAACATTCAGTACTTC
>TRBJ2-1|TRBD1|TRBV5-4|few|12
CASGKTGDEQFF
TGTGCCAGCGGGAAGACAGGGGATGAGCAGTTCTTC
>TRBJ2-7|NA|TRBV11-2|NA|13
CASSFSGSGEQYF
TGTGCCAGCAGCTTCTCCGGGAGTGGTGAGCAGTACTTC
>TRBJ2-3|TRBD1|TRBV27|NA|15
CASGTRGLVTDTQYF
TGTGCCAGCGGGACGAGGGGGCTTGTAACAGATACGCAGTATTTT
>TRBJ2-2|NA|TRBV9|NA|14
CASSVAEITGELFF
TGTGCCAGCAGCGTAGCTGAGATCACCGGGGAGCTGTTTTTT
>TRBJ1-2|TRBD1|TRBV5-6|NA|16
CASSLTTGTGNYGYTF
TGTGCCAGCAGCTTAACTACCGGGACAGGGAACTATGGCTACACCTTC
>TRBJ2-3|TRBD1|TRBV19|once|15
CASTPDRVGTDTQYF
TGTGCCAGTACACCCGACAGGGTTGGCACAGATACGCAGTATTTT
>TRBJ2-7|NA|TRBV11-2|NA|13
CASSLGQFNEQYF
TGTGCCAGCAGCTTAGGGCAGTTCAACGAGCAGTACTTC
>TRBJ1-2|NA|TRBV5-1|NA|14
CASSFGGSFYGYTF
TGCGCCAGCAGCTTCGGGGGGAGCTTCTATGGCTACACCTTC
>TRBJ1-1|NA|TRBV12-3/TRBV12-4|NA|13
CASSFVGDTEAFF
TGTGCCAGCAGTTTTGTAGGGGACACTGAAGCTTTCTTT
>TRBJ2-1|TRBD1|TRBV3-1/TRBV3-2|NA|14
CASSPPGTANEQFF
TGTGCCAGCAGCCCCCCCGGGACAGCCAATGAGCAGTTCTTC
>TRBJ1-2|NA|TRBV2|NA|14
CASSDRQTTYGYTF
TGTGCCAGCAGTGATAGACAGACCACCTATGGCTACACCTTC
>TRBJ2-3|NA|TRBV5-1|NA|13
CASAKQGTDTQYF
TGCGCCAGCGCCAAACAGGGCACAGATACGCAGTATTTT
>TRBJ2-7|NA|TRBV5-6|NA|14
CASSLWRATYEQYF
TGTGCCAGCAGCTTATGGCGGGCGACCTACGAGCAGTACTTC
>TRBJ1-4|NA|TRBV5-1|NA|16
CASSLGAFSTNEKLFF
TGCGCCAGCAGCTTGGGGGCGTTTTCAACTAATGAAAAACTGTTTTTT
>TRBJ1-5|NA|TRBV11-3|NA|14
CASSLAFNNQPQHF
TGTGCCAGCAGCTTAGCTTTTAACAATCAGCCCCAGCATTTT
>TRBJ1-1|NA|TRBV30|NA|13
CAWNSGVNTEAFF
TGTGCCTGGAATTCCGGGGTGAACACTGAAGCTTTCTTT
>TRBJ2-7|TRBD1|TRBV19|NA|14
CASSNTGTGNEQYF
TGTGCCAGTAGTAATACCGGGACAGGGAACGAGCAGTACTTC
>TRBJ2-7|NA|TRBV10-3|NA|14
CAISDPSWSYEQYF
TGTGCCATCAGTGACCCTAGCTGGTCCTACGAGCAGTACTTC
>TRBJ2-1|TRBD2|TRBV7-9|NA|15
CASSFLAGPDNEQFF
TGTGCCAGCAGCTTCCTAGCGGGGCCCGACAATGAGCAGTTCTTC
>TRBJ1-1|TRBD1|TRBV5-1|few|14
CASSFLTGGTEAFF
TGCGCCAGCAGCTTCCTAACAGGGGGCACTGAAGCTTTCTTT
>TRBJ2-1|TRBD2|TRBV7-9|NA|15
CASSVLAAIYNEQFF
TGTGCCAGCAGCGTACTAGCGGCTATTTACAATGAGCAGTTCTTC
>TRBJ1-2|NA|TRBV2|once|15
CASSSPADRNYGYTF
TGTGCCAGCAGTTCCCCAGCTGACAGGAACTATGGCTACACCTTC
>TRBJ1-1|TRBD1|TRBV2|NA|14
CASRTDRGSTEAFF
TGTGCCAGCAGGACCGACAGGGGGAGCACTGAAGCTTTCTTT
>TRBJ2-7|NA|TRBV18|NA|16
CASSPPGTSISYEQYF
TGTGCCAGCTCACCACCCGGGACATCTATTTCCTACGAGCAGTACTTC
>TRBJ2-1|TRBD2|TRBV25-1|NA|14
CASSMGLASNEQFF
TGTGCCAGCAGTATGGGACTAGCTTCCAATGAGCAGTTCTTC
>TRBJ1-1|NA|TRBV7-9|NA|12
CASQGADSEAFF
TGTGCCAGCCAAGGGGCCGATTCTGAAGCTTTCTTT
>TRBJ2-2|TRBD1|TRBV6-6|NA|16
CASSSDRSVLSGELFF
TGTGCCAGCAGTTCGGACAGGTCCGTACTGAGCGGGGAGCTGTTTTTT
>TRBJ1-3|NA|TRBV18|NA|15
CASSPRDGIGNTIYF
TGTGCCAGCTCACCCCGGGATGGGATCGGAAACACCATATATTTT
>TRBJ1-2|TRBD1|TRBV7-9|NA|15
CASSTGTGFDYGYTF
TGTGCCAGCAGCACCGGGACAGGCTTTGACTATGGCTACACCTTC
>TRBJ2-2|TRBD1|TRBV5-6|NA|15
CASSRDSGQTGELFF
TGTGCCAGCAGCAGGGACAGCGGACAAACCGGGGAGCTGTTTTTT
>TRBJ2-1|TRBD2|TRBV4-2|once|15
CASSQDPTSDNEQFF
TGTGCCAGCAGCCAAGATCCGACTAGCGACAATGAGCAGTTCTTC
>TRBJ2-2|TRBD2|TRBV24-1|NA|15
CATSDPGLAGGELFF
TGTGCCACCAGTGACCCGGGACTAGCAGGCGGGGAGCTGTTTTTT
>TRBJ2-7|TRBD1|TRBV5-1|NA|15
CASSLIGGLSYEQYF
TGCGCCAGCAGCTTGATAGGGGGCTTATCATACGAGCAGTACTTC
>TRBJ1-3|TRBD1|TRBV6-5|NA|14
CASRGQFSGNTIYF
TGTGCCAGCAGGGGACAGTTCTCTGGAAACACCATATATTTT
>TRBJ1-5|NA|TRBV7-2|NA|14
CASSWRDGNQPQHF
TGTGCCAGCAGCTGGCGGGACGGGAATCAGCCCCAGCATTTT
>TRBJ1-4|TRBD1|TRBV2|NA|15
CASRGGQATNEKLFF
TGTGCCAGCAGGGGGGGACAGGCAACTAATGAAAAACTGTTTTTT
>TRBJ1-2|NA|TRBV11-2|NA|15
CASSPSSRVDYGYTF
TGTGCCAGCAGCCCCTCCAGCAGGGTTGACTATGGCTACACCTTC
>TRBJ1-1|NA|TRBV18|NA|13
CASSLGRDTEAFF
TGTGCCAGCTCACTAGGCAGGGACACTGAAGCTTTCTTT
>TRBJ1-2|TRBD1|TRBV12-3/TRBV12-4|NA|12
CASSPGTVGYTF
TGTGCCAGCAGCCCCGGGACAGTTGGCTACACCTTC